A selection of T cell receptor beta chains follows, all from one sample in a study of cytomegalovirus exposure and HLA in healthy donors. Sequencing used immunoSEQ multiplex PCR; TCRdb keeps in-frame clones, though not all of them. The sample has some 98,000 clones; around 77% are singletons. Specimen: PBMCs. These receptors came from a female donor in good health and CMV-seronegative. The conserved cysteine and the conserved F or W are not part of the CDR3 here.

v_call | cdr3_length | cdr3_aa
TRBV7-6 | 15 | ASSLGRSSGYHQPQH
TRBV9 | 14 | ASSEPPGQVAEGYT
TRBV28 | 13 | ASSSVRGGTGELF
TRBV7-3 | 11 | ASSPGQGGEAF
TRBV6-5 | 12 | ASSYSTGETEAF
TRBV5-6 | 11 | ASSPTEYTEAF
TRBV19 | 8 | ASSLYGYT
TRBV30 | 13 | AWGVTSGRGYEQY
TRBV13 | 14 | ASSSTGLLAGDEQF
TRBV7-3 | 12 | ASSLVGQGNEQF
TRBV30 | 11 | AWSTGGTGELF
TRBV5-4 | 14 | ASSLAGSGGYNEQF
TRBV10-3 | 15 | AISPSTGSSYNSPLH
TRBV13 | 11 | ASSSDRAGEQY
TRBV27 | 13 | ASSPQLAYSDTQY
TRBV11-2 | 14 | ASRGDSRLSGNTIY
TRBV7-9 | 10 | ASSFGGYGYT
TRBV5-6 | 14 | ASSLDETSRTGELF
TRBV5-1 | 14 | ASSLDREWGGGELF
TRBV6-5 | 9 | ASSQLGEQY
TRBV19 | 13 | ASSFSRTAGTEAF
TRBV19 | 14 | ASSIHPRRWDEKLF
TRBV6-4 | 11 | ASSAGLHNEQF
TRBV10-3 | 17 | AISEGRGGRRGSTGELF
TRBV2 | 10 | ASSSNRGKAF
TRBV7-3 | 12 | ASSQGTSTDTQY
TRBV5-4 | 13 | ASSLQISGANVLT
TRBV7-3 | 13 | PSSLASGGAGEQF
TRBV9 | 12 | ASSPPGTGSGYT
TRBV4-3 | 13 | ASSQDRGTGNTIY
TRBV7-9 | 13 | ASSLGAGANYGYT
TRBV6-4 | 12 | ASSEGRDTDTQY
TRBV7-7 | 13 | ASSLGTGGRETQY
TRBV30 | 12 | AWSSRMVTGELF
TRBV5-1 | 12 | ASSFSGLTYEQY
TRBV5-1 | 13 | ASSLAGRGGYEQY
TRBV10-3 | 15 | AISDPTRTADNSPLH
TRBV10-3 | 10 | AIGQGETEAF
TRBV6-5 | 12 | ASSRQPNNYGYT
TRBV7-3 | 11 | ASSLTTVEEQY